A single sample gave rise to the 20 T cell receptor beta chains below, sequenced in a study of cytomegalovirus exposure and HLA in healthy donors (TCRdb year 2017). The library was prepared using the immunoSEQ multiplex PCR assay. The multiplex PCR relied on a mix of 60 forward primers for TCR Vbeta segments and 13 reverse primers for TCR Jbeta segments. Drawn from immuneACCESS, this table holds only the in-frame rearrangements with V and J called that TCRdb kept. Clones are partly lost; checked studies trace under half to an unresolved V gene and leave the rest unexplained. The data table for this sample lists 100,000 to 150,000 clones. Of the sample, over 1.5% falls within the top ten clones. The sample comprised PBMCs. The receptors were gathered from a woman in her 40s in good health and CMV-seropositive.

V gene TRBV10-3 combines with J gene TRBJ2-7; 7 positions agree with TRBD2. Per the germline V gene, CDR1 is ENHRY and CDR2 is SYGVKD. The CDR3 consists of 15 residues. J gave up 0 bases and V 0 bases, and 2 bases lay outside the gene matches. Here the CDR3 DNA reads TGTGCCATCAGTGAGTCGCCTAGCGGCTCCTACGAGCAGTACTTC. It is translated as CAISESPSGSYEQYF.

The CDR3 sequence is CASSISLPTEAFF. CDR3 bases: TGTGCCAGTAGTATAAGCCTGCCCACTGAAGCTTTCTTT. The chain joins TRBV19 to TRBJ1-1; D not resolved. The CDR3 is made up of 13 amino acids. The V gene's germline CDR1 is LNHDA and CDR2 SQIVND (reference sequence). V lost 2 bases and J lost 4, with 8 bases in between.

V gene TRBV5-4 combines with J gene TRBJ1-2; no clear D. The CDR3 contains 15 residues. V lost 10 bases to trimming and J lost 2 bases, with 21 bases between them. Germline CDR1 and CDR2: SGHNT and YYREEE (reference sequence). Here the CDR3 reads CAGTEGGVPNYGYTF. CDR3 nucleotides: TGTGCCGGTACAGAAGGTGGCGTACCAAACTATGGCTACACCTTC.

The chain combines TRBV7-9 with TRBJ2-1; 11 nucleotides align to TRBD1. Germline V gene sequence: CDR1 SEHNR, CDR2 FQNEAQ (reference sequence). The CDR3 is 14 residues long. Losses at the gene ends were 1 base for V and 10 bases for J; bases not matched to a gene: 3. DNA for the CDR3: TGTGCCAGCAGCTTAGGGACAGGGGGCTCCGAGCAGTTCTTC. Its translation: CASSLGTGGSEQFF. The full variable domain, its missing parts supplied by reference TRBV7-9 and TRBJ2-1, is DTGVSQNPRHKITKRGQNVTFRCDPISEHNRLYWYRQTLGQGPEFLTYFQNEAQLEKSRLLSDRFSAERPKGSFSTLEIQRTEQGDSAMYLCASSLGTGGSEQFFGPGTRLTVL.

The V call is TRBV5-6, the J call TRBJ2-1; a possible D gene is TRBD2 (6 bases). Between the trimmed V and J ends, which lost 5 bases and 6 bases, there was a span of 18 bases. The CDR3 covers 15 residues. Germline V gives CDR1 SGHDT, CDR2 YYEEEE. In DNA, the CDR3 is TGTGCCAGCAGGGAGGGACTTGCGTCTGTCAATGAGCAGTTCTTC. It is translated as CASREGLASVNEQFF.

This chain uses TRBV27 with TRBJ2-1; TRBD2 matches 10 bases. V lost 2 bases to trimming and J lost 10 bases; unmatched junction nucleotides: 5. The CDR3 contains 14 residues. Per the germline V gene, CDR1 is MNHEY and CDR2 is SMNVEV (reference sequence). CDR3 DNA sequence: TGTGCCAGCAGTTTAAGCGGGAGGGCTAGAGAGCAGTTCTTC. Translation: CASSLSGRAREQFF.

The V and J genes are TRBV9 and TRBJ2-2, with D unclear. This CDR3 is built from 15 residues. Trimming stripped 0 bases from V and 4 bases from J, with 10 bases between. CDR1 is SGDLS, CDR2 YYNGEE, per germline. CDR3 amino acids: CASSVASEVTGELFF. CDR3 DNA sequence: TGTGCCAGCAGCGTAGCGTCAGAGGTCACCGGGGAGCTGTTTTTT.

The chain links TRBV14 to TRBJ1-2; 9 nucleotides agree with TRBD1. The CDR3 length is 16 residues. CDR1 and CDR2 (germline): SGHDN, FVKESK. V was pared by 1 base and J by 4 bases, with 7 bases of the junction left unmatched. CDR3 residues: CASSQVEQGAFYGYTF. DNA of the CDR3: TGTGCCAGCAGCCAAGTAGAACAGGGGGCGTTCTATGGCTACACCTTC.

The chain is built from TRBV6-4 and TRBJ2-7; 12 nucleotides match TRBD2. The germline V gene encodes CDR1 MRHNA and CDR2 SNTAGT. The V gene end was trimmed by 3 bases and the J gene end by 7 bases; junction bases not matched to a gene: 4. CDR3 size: 14 residues. The CDR3, as DNA: TGTGCCAGCAGTGAACTAGCGGGAGGCCGTGAGCAGTACTTC. Amino acid sequence: CASSELAGGREQYF.

V usage is TRBV7-6 and J usage is TRBJ1-4; TRBD1 matches 7 bases. Per germline, CDR1 SGHVS and CDR2 FNYEAQ. Trimming took 5 bases from V and 6 from J; bases not matched to a gene: 15. The CDR3 is made up of 17 amino acids. The CDR3 loop reads CASSEGHRDSSYEKLFF. CDR3 nucleotides: TGTGCCAGCAGCGAAGGACACCGGGACAGCAGCTATGAAAAACTGTTTTTT.

The chain has TRBV7-9 and TRBJ2-7, with 7 bases aligning to TRBD2. J was trimmed by 2 bases and V by 5 bases; bases with no gene match: 9. This CDR3 spans 15 amino acids. The germline CDR1 and CDR2 sequences are SEHNR and FQNEAQ (reference sequence). This CDR3 reads CASSASGGTAYEQYF. CDR3 DNA sequence: TGTGCCAGCAGCGCTTCGGGAGGAACCGCCTACGAGCAGTACTTC. Using reference TRBV7-9 and TRBJ2-7 for the parts outside the CDR3, the full variable domain is DTGVSQNPRHKITKRGQNVTFRCDPISEHNRLYWYRQTLGQGPEFLTYFQNEAQLEKSRLLSDRFSAERPKGSFSTLEIQRTEQGDSAMYLCASSASGGTAYEQYFGPGTRLTVT.

The gene calls are TRBV9 and TRBJ2-7; 9 positions match TRBD1. After removal of 3 bases from V and 3 bases from J, the junction contained 7 bases not matched to a gene. The CDR3 has 15 amino acids. The germline V gene encodes CDR1 SGDLS and CDR2 YYNGEE. In DNA form, the CDR3 reads TGTGCCAGCAGCGCCGACAGGGGGATCTTCTACGAGCAGTACTTC. This encodes CASSADRGIFYEQYF.

The chain employs TRBV5-1 and TRBJ2-7; 7 nucleotides line up with TRBD1. This CDR3 spans 14 amino acids. The ends lost 4 bases at V and 0 bases at J; junction bases unmatched: 4. The germline gives CDR1 SGHRS, CDR2 YFSETQ. CDR3 loop: CASSPRDSSYEQYF. Written as DNA, the CDR3 is TGCGCCAGCAGCCCCCGGGACAGCTCCTACGAGCAGTACTTC.

The chain is built from TRBV10-3 and TRBJ2-3; 11 bases line up with TRBD2. CDR3 length equals 16 residues. Germline V lookup: CDR1 ENHRY, CDR2 SYGVKD. J lost 3 bases, V lost 0 bases, and 2 bases had no gene match. In nucleotides, the CDR3 is TGTGCCATCAGTGAGTCGACTAGCGGGAAGACAGATACGCAGTATTTT. Protein sequence: CAISESTSGKTDTQYF.

This rearrangement joins TRBV9 to TRBJ2-2; 9 nucleotides align to TRBD2. After removal of 0 bases from V and 7 bases from J, the junction contained 16 bases not matched to a gene. CDR1 and CDR2 from the germline V gene are SGDLS and YYNGEE. This CDR3 is 19 amino acids long. The CDR3 protein is CASSVASPGTSSISGELFF. DNA for the CDR3: TGTGCCAGCAGCGTAGCTAGCCCCGGGACTAGCTCTATCAGCGGGGAGCTGTTTTTT.

The chain joins TRBV7-9 to TRBJ2-7; TRBD1 matches at 8 bases. This CDR3 has 16 residues. CDR1 SEHNR and CDR2 FQNEAQ come from the germline V gene (reference sequence). The V gene end was trimmed by 5 bases and the J gene end by 0 bases; junction bases not matched to a gene: 9. The CDR3 sequence: CASSPRTGLISYEQYF. The CDR3 region has the DNA TGTGCCAGCAGCCCCCGGACAGGGCTTATCTCCTACGAGCAGTACTTC.

The chain has TRBV28 and TRBJ1-1, with 7 nucleotides matching TRBD1. CDR3 length: 12 residues. V lost 7 bases to trimming and J lost 4 bases; unmatched junction nucleotides: 3. Germline loops: CDR1 MDHEN, CDR2 SYDVKM. CDR3 residues: CASIGQVTEAFF. The CDR3 bases are TGTGCCAGCATTGGACAGGTCACTGAAGCTTTCTTT.

Note on this clone: The sample holds other DNA sequences that translate to the same CDR3. The chain has TRBV27 and TRBJ1-5; the D gene is possibly TRBD1 (6 bases). This CDR3 comprises 15 residues. Germline lookup yields CDR1 MNHEY and CDR2 SMNVEV (reference sequence). V lost 5 bases, J lost 0 bases, and 11 bases lay in between. The CDR3 is CASSPRTASNQPQHF. CDR3 sequence (DNA): TGTGCCAGCAGTCCCCGGACAGCTAGCAATCAGCCCCAGCATTTT.

The genes are TRBV30 and TRBJ2-5; D perhaps matches TRBD2 (5 bases). This CDR3 is built from 13 residues. Germline CDR1 reads GTSNPN; CDR2 reads SVGIG (reference sequence). Trimming cost V 2 bases and J 5 bases, with 12 bases left between them. CDR3 amino acids: CAWSREFRETQYF. The CDR3 coding sequence is TGTGCCTGGAGTAGGGAGTTCAGGGAGACCCAGTACTTC.

The chain joins TRBV19 to TRBJ1-2, with TRBD1 as a possible D gene (6 bases). The CDR3 is 16 amino acids. Per germline, CDR1 LNHDA and CDR2 SQIVND (reference sequence). Trimming stripped 6 bases from V and 3 bases from J, with 20 bases between. The chain's CDR3 is CASSRQVAGDDYGYTF. Here the CDR3 DNA reads TGTGCCAGTAGCCGACAGGTCGCTGGAGATGACTATGGCTACACCTTC. The whole variable domain, filled in from reference TRBV19 and TRBJ1-2, reads DGGITQSPKYLFRKEGQNVTLSCEQNLNHDAMYWYRQDPGQGLRLIYYSQIVNDFQKGDIAEGYSVSREKKESFPLTVTSAQKNPTAFYLCASSRQVAGDDYGYTFGSGTRLTVV.